This paragraph reports one T cell receptor (beta chain). Its antigen is not identified. The protocol was immunoSEQ multiplex PCR, while the TCRdb copy is restricted to in-frame clones and leaves out a portion. Here the sample spans tens of thousands of clones, roughly 81% being singletons. The sample comes from a study of OX40 agonist ivuxolimab in advanced cancers. About the research overall: With a range of roughly 20 to 85, age averaged approximately 64 years, and around 80% were male.

The study's findings and limits: Partial responders at 0.1-3.0 mg/kg showed near-lowest clonal expansion. CD4+ T cells averaged fewer expanded clones than CD8+ T cells.

The CDR3 contains 15 residues. Germline assignment: CDR1 SGHRS and CDR2 YFSETQ. Trimming cost V 2 bases and J 0 bases; bases outside gene matches: 5. This receptor was obtained from an adult with an advanced solid tumor such as melanoma, head and neck, liver or kidney cancer. The sequencing here drew on CD4+ or CD8+ T cells sorted from blood, taken in a trial of the OX40 agonist ivuxolimab. This chain joins TRBV5-1 and TRBJ2-7; 7 bases match TRBD1. This chain's CDR3 is CASSFLRDSSYEQYF. DNA for the CDR3: TGCGCCAGCAGCTTTCTCCGGGACAGCTCCTACGAGCAGTACTTC.